The 8 T cell receptor beta chains presented below share a single source sample, sequenced in a study of blood T cell repertoires in COVID-19. The assay was immunoSEQ multiplex PCR, and TCRdb's table has in-frame clones only and misses some. The table includes 150,000 or so clones, about 74% detected once. The sample taken for sequencing was peripheral blood. These receptors all stem from a woman aged 80 or over with acute or convalescent COVID-19.

The chain joins TRBV19 to TRBJ1-2; D is ambiguous. Germline CDR1 LNHDA, CDR2 SQIVND (reference sequence). The CDR3 runs 12 residues. V lost 5 bases, J lost 5 bases, and 9 bases lay in between. The CDR3 loop is CASSEGGYGYTF. The CDR3 nucleotides are TGTGCCAGTAGTGAGGGCGGTTATGGCTACACCTTC. The whole variable domain, remainder taken from reference TRBV19 and TRBJ1-2, is DGGITQSPKYLFRKEGQNVTLSCEQNLNHDAMYWYRQDPGQGLRLIYYSQIVNDFQKGDIAEGYSVSREKKESFPLTVTSAQKNPTAFYLCASSEGGYGYTFGSGTRLTVV.

The table lists this clone with a count of one. The genes are TRBV7-2 and TRBJ2-5; 10 nucleotides match TRBD1. Looked up from germline, CDR1 is SGHTA and CDR2 is FQGNSA. This CDR3 has 15 amino acids. The junction had 4 bases not matched to a gene; V was cut back by 1 base and J by 5 bases. CDR3 sequence reads: CASSLGTGGWETQYF. The CDR3 coding sequence is TGTGCCAGCAGCTTAGGGACAGGGGGTTGGGAGACCCAGTACTTC.

CDR3 bases: TGTGCCAGCAGTGGCTCGACAGGGGGCGAAACTGAAGCTTTCTTT. This sequence encodes CASSGSTGGETEAFF. The chain is built from TRBV2 and TRBJ1-1, with 10 nucleotides matching TRBD1. From germline, CDR1 is SNHLY and CDR2 FYNNEI. J was trimmed by 5 bases and V by 4 bases; bases with no gene match: 7. This CDR3 contains 15 residues.

This chain joins TRBV7-9 and TRBJ1-5, with a possible D match to TRBD1 (5 bases). Trimming took 2 bases from V and 2 from J, leaving 13 bases between them. CDR1 SEHNR and CDR2 FQNEAQ come from the germline V gene (reference sequence). There are 16 residues in the CDR3. The CDR3 bases are TGTGCCAGCAGCTTATGGCGGGGCAAGGGCAATCAGCCCCAGCATTTT. Protein product: CASSLWRGKGNQPQHF.

The V gene is TRBV28, the J gene TRBJ2-3; 11 bases agree with TRBD1. CDR1 is MDHEN, CDR2 SYDVKM, per germline. V lost 6 bases to trimming and J lost 8 bases; unmatched junction nucleotides: 13. There are 16 residues in the CDR3. In DNA form, the CDR3 reads TGTGCCAGCAGCCTATATGTAGGGACAGGGGGAGTTACGCAGTATTTT. This encodes CASSLYVGTGGVTQYF.

To note about this clone: The junction and the germline gene differ at one end; a read error may be behind it. J is TRBJ1-1 and V is TRBV4-3, with a tentative D call TRBD1 (6 bases). The CDR3 is 13 amino acids. Germline V gene lookup returns CDR1 LGHNA and CDR2 YSLEER. The CDR3 loop reads CASSQDLAGANLF. Here the CDR3 DNA reads TGCGCCAGCAGCCAAGATCTGGCGGGGGCGAACCTCTTT.

This clone was detected only a few times. The rearrangement uses TRBV6-1 and TRBJ1-5; 7 nucleotides line up with TRBD1. With 4 bases clipped from V and 0 bases from J, the junction kept 6 bases outside the gene matches. Germline V gene data show CDR1 as MNHNS and CDR2 as SASEGT. This CDR3 region has 16 residues. CDR3 nucleotides: TGTGCCAGCAGTGGGGGGGACAGCGATAGCAATCAGCCCCAGCATTTT. This gives the protein CASSGGDSDSNQPQHF.

This chain uses TRBV5-1 with TRBJ2-1, with 9 bases lining up with TRBD2. Germline assignment: CDR1 SGHRS and CDR2 YFSETQ. V shed 7 bases and J 10 bases; nucleotides not matched to a gene: 15. This CDR3 has 15 residues. The CDR3 loop reads CASGTSPHAGEEQFF. The CDR3 DNA reads TGCGCCAGCGGGACTAGCCCCCACGCGGGGGAGGAGCAGTTCTTC.